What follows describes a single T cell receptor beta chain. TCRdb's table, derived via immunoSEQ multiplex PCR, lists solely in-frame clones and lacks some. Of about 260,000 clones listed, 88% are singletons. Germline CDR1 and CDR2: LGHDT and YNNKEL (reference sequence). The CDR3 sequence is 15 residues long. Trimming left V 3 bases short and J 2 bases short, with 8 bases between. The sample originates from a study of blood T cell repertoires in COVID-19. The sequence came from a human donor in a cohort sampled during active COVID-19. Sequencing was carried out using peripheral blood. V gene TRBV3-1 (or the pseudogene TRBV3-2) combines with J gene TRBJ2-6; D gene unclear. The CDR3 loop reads CASSHRSAGANVLTF. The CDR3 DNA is TGTGCCAGCAGCCATAGGAGTGCTGGGGCCAACGTCCTGACTTTC.